These 11 T cell receptor beta chains came from one sample sequenced in a study of blood T cell repertoires in COVID-19. The data were produced by immunoSEQ multiplex PCR, yet TCRdb's version contains in-frame clones alone and is incomplete. The table has about 120,000 clones, roughly 80% seen once. The sample consisted of peripheral blood. The receptors stem from a human donor in a cohort sampled during active COVID-19.

This chain joins TRBV12-3 or TRBV12-4 and TRBJ2-2; D gene uncertain. The CDR3 is made up of 12 amino acids. Trimming pared 7 bases from V and 10 bases from J, leaving 13 bases between. The CDR3 reads CASTVSAEELFF. Here the CDR3 DNA reads TGTGCCAGCACCGTAAGCGCCGAGGAGCTGTTTTTT.

In its sample, this clone was seen a few times. V and J are TRBV11-3 and TRBJ2-1, with 7 nucleotides matching TRBD2. The CDR3 is 15 residues long. Germline V gene lookup returns CDR1 SGHNT and CDR2 YENEEA. Losses at the gene ends were 1 base for V and 6 bases for J; bases not matched to a gene: 6. The CDR3 sequence: CASSLGGGGGNEQFF. CDR3 DNA sequence: TGTGCCAGCAGCTTAGGCGGCGGGGGAGGCAATGAGCAGTTCTTC.

V and J are TRBV13 and TRBJ2-5; TRBD2 might be the D (6 bases). The CDR3 has 13 amino acids. Trimming removed 5 bases at V and 3 bases at J, with 10 bases between. CDR1 PRHDT and CDR2 FYEKMQ come from the germline V gene (reference sequence). The CDR3 region is CASSLRGEETQYF. In nucleotides, the CDR3 is TGTGCCAGCAGCCTGCGGGGAGAAGAGACCCAGTACTTC.

This chain connects TRBV29-1 to TRBJ2-5; 7 nucleotides agree with TRBD1. The length of the CDR3 is 16 residues. The V and J ends lost 2 bases and 5 bases, in that order; junction bases with no gene match: 14. CDR1 SQVTM and CDR2 ANQGSEA come from the germline V gene. For the CDR3, the DNA is TGCAGCGTTGAACACTACACAGGGGTCCTTCATGAGACCCAGTACTTC. Protein: CSVEHYTGVLHETQYF.

The chain links TRBV5-5 to TRBJ2-5; D perhaps matches TRBD2 (5 bases). Germline V gene lookup returns CDR1 SGHKS and CDR2 YYEKEE (reference sequence). The length of the CDR3 is 15 residues. The V and J ends lost 4 bases and 5 bases respectively, with 18 bases between them. The chain's CDR3 is CASSHADGVVETQYF. DNA for the CDR3: TGTGCCAGCAGCCATGCGGACGGGGTGGTGGAGACCCAGTACTTC.

This chain links TRBV3-1 (or the pseudogene TRBV3-2) with TRBJ1-1; D remains unclear. Germline CDR1 and CDR2: LGHDT and YNNKEL (reference sequence). CDR3 size: 14 residues. Trimming removed 8 bases at V and 1 base at J, with 14 bases between. The DNA for the CDR3 is TGTGCCAGCTACACACACATTTCGAACACTGAAGCTTTCTTT. Translated: CASYTHISNTEAFF.

This chain uses TRBV18 with TRBJ2-4; D is perhaps TRBD2 (6 bases). Germline lookup yields CDR1 KGHSH and CDR2 LQKENI. Trimming shortened V by 3 bases and J by 3 bases, and 9 bases separated the two germline ends. This CDR3 comprises 14 residues. The CDR3 loop reads CASSPRRGKNIQYF. Written as DNA, the CDR3 is TGTGCCAGCTCACCCCGGAGGGGCAAAAACATTCAGTACTTC.

The V and J genes are TRBV3-1 (or the pseudogene TRBV3-2) and TRBJ2-7; 7 nucleotides align to TRBD1. The V gene end was trimmed by 2 bases and the J gene end by 2 bases; junction bases not matched to a gene: 6. The CDR3 totals 15 residues. Germline CDR1 and CDR2: LGHDT and YNNKEL (reference sequence). CDR3 DNA: TGTGCCAGCAGCCAATGGGACAGTAACACCTACGAGCAGTACTTC. Its translation is CASSQWDSNTYEQYF.

This clone was seen only a few times. V and J are TRBV15 and TRBJ2-5, with 8 bases matching TRBD1. The CDR3 runs to 13 residues. The junction had 4 bases not matched to a gene; V was cut back by 5 bases and J by 5 bases. CDR1 is LNHNV, CDR2 YYDKDF, per germline (reference sequence). This CDR3 reads CATSGTGGETQYF. The CDR3 DNA is TGTGCCACCAGCGGAACAGGGGGGGAGACCCAGTACTTC.

This sequence joins TRBV19 and TRBJ2-5, with 9 positions matching TRBD1. V was pared by 5 bases and J by 5 bases, with 9 bases of the junction left unmatched. This CDR3 spans 15 amino acids. The germline CDR1 and CDR2 sequences are LNHDA and SQIVND (reference sequence). The DNA for the CDR3 is TGTGCCAGTAGTCTGTACAGGGGGCGAGAGGAGACCCAGTACTTC. It specifies CASSLYRGREETQYF.

The V gene is TRBV7-2, the J gene TRBJ2-3; 9 bases are a match to TRBD2. The CDR3 covers 17 residues. V was pared by 1 base and J by 6 bases, with 11 bases of the junction left unmatched. Germline assignment: CDR1 SGHTA and CDR2 FQGNSA. The CDR3 nucleotides are TGTGCCAGCAGCTTAGGGGACTGGCGGGGGGGCCTGGATACGCAGTATTTT. It encodes CASSLGDWRGGLDTQYF.